A selection of T cell receptor beta chains follows, all from one sample in a study of blood T cell repertoires in COVID-19. Data came from immunoSEQ multiplex PCR; TCRdb stores just in-frame clones and leaves some out. The sample lists about 270,000 clones, around 80% occurring once. Sequencing was done on a sample of peripheral blood. Receptor source: a man older than 75 with acute or convalescent COVID-19. Each CDR3 is given with its conserved first and last residue. D genes are given only for firm matches. The size of a clone is reported for some rows only, either as once, few or many, or as a class for expanded clones.

TRBJ1-6 | TRBD1 | - | TRBV6-5 | TGTGCCAGCCTCGGGACAGGGCATTATAATTCACCCCTCCACTTT | CASLGTGHYNSPLHF
TRBJ2-1 | - | - | TRBV12-3/TRBV12-4 | TGTGCCAGCAGAAAGGACAGTTACAATGAGCAGTTCTTC | CASRKDSYNEQFF
TRBJ2-3 | - | once | TRBV3-1/TRBV3-2 | TGTGCCAGCAGCCCGTTTCCAGGAGATACGCAGTATTTT | CASSPFPGDTQYF
TRBJ2-5 | - | - | TRBV7-3 | TGTGCCAGCAGCTTAACTGCAGATGAGACCCAGTACTTC | CASSLTADETQYF
TRBJ1-2 | TRBD1 | - | TRBV6-5 | TGTGCCAGCGTAGTGAGACAGGGGGAGGCCCATGGCTACACCTTC | CASVVRQGEAHGYTF
TRBJ1-4 | - | - | TRBV5-4 | TGTGCCAGCAGCTTAGGGGCCGCAACTAATGAAAAACTGTTTTTT | CASSLGAATNEKLFF
TRBJ1-1 | TRBD1 | - | TRBV19 | TGTGCCAGTAGTACACGACAGGGGGGCACTGAAGCTTTCTTT | CASSTRQGGTEAFF
TRBJ2-7 | - | - | TRBV5-1 | TGCGCCAGCAGCTTTTCAGGGAGGTGGGAGCAGTACTTC | CASSFSGRWEQYF
TRBJ2-7 | - | - | TRBV16 | TGTGCCAGCAGCCAATTCGTGGGGCAGAGGCACGAGCAGTACTTC | CASSQFVGQRHEQYF
TRBJ2-3 | - | - | TRBV19 | TGTGCCAGTAAGCGTGCTGGAGCGGGCCACACAGATACGCAGTATTTT | CASKRAGAGHTDTQYF
TRBJ2-1 | TRBD2 | - | TRBV6-6 | TGTGCCAGCAGTTTGGGACTAGCGAACAATGAGCAGTTCTTC | CASSLGLANNEQFF
TRBJ2-7 | TRBD1 | - | TRBV24-1 | TGTGCCACCCCCCAAGGACAGGGAACCTACGAGCAGTACTTC | CATPQGQGTYEQYF
TRBJ2-5 | - | few | TRBV25-1 | TGTGCCAGCAGTGAACAGGGGAGGGGAGAGACCCAGTACTTC | CASSEQGRGETQYF
TRBJ1-6 | - | - | TRBV4-2 | TGTGCCAGCAGCCAAGCGGGGGGTAGAAATTCACCCCTCCACTTT | CASSQAGGRNSPLHF
TRBJ2-5 | TRBD2 | - | TRBV5-1 | TGCGCCAGCAGAAGGACTAGCGGAGCAGAGACCCAGTACTTC | CASRRTSGAETQYF
TRBJ2-3 | - | - | TRBV5-4 | TGTGCCAGCAGCTTCCCAGGCAGTGGCACAGATACGCAGTATTTT | CASSFPGSGTDTQYF
TRBJ1-4 | - | - | TRBV2 | TGTGCCAGCCTCATGCAGGGATCAGAAAAACTGTTTTTT | CASLMQGSEKLFF
TRBJ2-1 | TRBD2 | - | TRBV7-2 | TGTGCCAGCAGCTTAGTGGGACTAGCGGGTGAGCAGTTCTTC | CASSLVGLAGEQFF
TRBJ2-3 | - | - | TRBV10-3 | TGTGCCATCAGTGAGTTTGACAGTAGCACAGATACGCAGTATTTT | CAISEFDSSTDTQYF
TRBJ2-7 | TRBD2 | - | TRBV7-7 | TGTGCCAGCAGCCCGGGACTAGTCCCATACGAGCAGTACTTC | CASSPGLVPYEQYF
TRBJ2-5 | - | many | TRBV14 | TGTGCCAGCAGCCAGGGCTCGAACAAAGAGACCCAGTACTTC | CASSQGSNKETQYF
TRBJ2-7 | - | - | TRBV29-1 | TGCAGCGTCGCGCCAGGACAATACGAGCAGTACTTC | CSVAPGQYEQYF
TRBJ2-7 | - | - | TRBV7-2 | TGTGCCAGCAGCTCGGCGAGGGCTGGGCCCTACGAGCAGTACTTC | CASSSARAGPYEQYF
TRBJ2-1 | TRBD2 | - | TRBV5-4 | TGTGCCAGCAGCTTGGATGGGGTGACTAGCGGGGGGGCTAATGAGCAGTTCTTC | CASSLDGVTSGGANEQFF
TRBJ1-5 | - | - | TRBV2 | TGTGCCAGCAGTGAGAGGTCTGGGAGCAATCAGCCCCAGCATTTT | CASSERSGSNQPQHF
TRBJ2-7 | - | - | TRBV27 | TGTGCCAGCAGTGCAGACGGAGCAGTATACGAGCAGTACTTC | CASSADGAVYEQYF
TRBJ2-3 | TRBD2 | - | TRBV6-5 | TGTGCCAGCAGTTACGATCTAGCGGGTGGCACAGATACGCAGTATTTT | CASSYDLAGGTDTQYF
TRBJ2-7 | TRBD1 | - | TRBV27 | TGTGCCAGCAGTCCGGGACAGGGGGCTGGGGAGCAGTACTTC | CASSPGQGAGEQYF
TRBJ1-2 | - | - | TRBV4-1 | TGCGCCAGCAGCCTTTCTGGAGAGCACCCTTATGGCTACACCTTC | CASSLSGEHPYGYTF